This TCR beta chain was sequenced during a study of T cell changes during pregnancy in multiple sclerosis (dated by TCRdb to the late 2010s). Describing the broader study: Changes in the T cell repertoire over the course of pregnancy were examined in this study in women with multiple sclerosis.

About this clone itself: Its antigen is still unknown. No qualities accompany the bases; no much larger clone lies one base away.

The library was produced with the immunoSEQ multiplex PCR assay. Not all clones reach the TCRdb copy of this immuneACCESS table, which keeps in-frame sequences only. Checked studies attribute under half of the gap to unresolved V genes and leave the rest unexplained. This sample has 47,000 or so clones in its table, and 85% to 90% of those were observed once. The ten largest clones represent under 2% of the sample. Trimming accounts for 3 bases at V and 11 bases at J, while the number of junction bases matched to no gene is 16. Reading from cysteine to phenylalanine, the CDR3 counts 16 amino acids. The CDR3 DNA has 48 bases and is translated from base 1. The germline V gene specifies MNHNS as CDR1 and SASEGT as CDR2.

The chain links TRBV6-1 with TRBJ2-3; 8 bases in the junction line up with TRBD2. The TCR was taken from a female donor with multiple sclerosis, enrolled in a pregnancy study. The sequencing here drew on peripheral blood, taken in the first trimester of pregnancy. The CDR3 region: CASSEMTASGSQVQYF. The DNA reads TGTGCCAGCAGTGAGATGACGGCTAGCGGGTCCCAAGTGCAGTATTTT.